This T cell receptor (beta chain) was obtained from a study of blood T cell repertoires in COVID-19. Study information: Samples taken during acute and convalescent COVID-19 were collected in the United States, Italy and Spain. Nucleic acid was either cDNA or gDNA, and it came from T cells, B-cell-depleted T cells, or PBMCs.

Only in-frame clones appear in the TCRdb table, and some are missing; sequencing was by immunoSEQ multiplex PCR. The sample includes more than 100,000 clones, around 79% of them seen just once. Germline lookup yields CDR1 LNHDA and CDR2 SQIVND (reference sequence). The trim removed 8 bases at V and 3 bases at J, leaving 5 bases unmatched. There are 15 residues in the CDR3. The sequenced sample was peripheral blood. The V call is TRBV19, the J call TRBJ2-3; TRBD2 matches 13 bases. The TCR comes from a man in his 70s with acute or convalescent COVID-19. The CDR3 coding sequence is TGTGCCAGTTGTACTAGCGGGGGGGGGACAGATACGCAGTATTTT. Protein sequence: CASCTSGGGTDTQYF.